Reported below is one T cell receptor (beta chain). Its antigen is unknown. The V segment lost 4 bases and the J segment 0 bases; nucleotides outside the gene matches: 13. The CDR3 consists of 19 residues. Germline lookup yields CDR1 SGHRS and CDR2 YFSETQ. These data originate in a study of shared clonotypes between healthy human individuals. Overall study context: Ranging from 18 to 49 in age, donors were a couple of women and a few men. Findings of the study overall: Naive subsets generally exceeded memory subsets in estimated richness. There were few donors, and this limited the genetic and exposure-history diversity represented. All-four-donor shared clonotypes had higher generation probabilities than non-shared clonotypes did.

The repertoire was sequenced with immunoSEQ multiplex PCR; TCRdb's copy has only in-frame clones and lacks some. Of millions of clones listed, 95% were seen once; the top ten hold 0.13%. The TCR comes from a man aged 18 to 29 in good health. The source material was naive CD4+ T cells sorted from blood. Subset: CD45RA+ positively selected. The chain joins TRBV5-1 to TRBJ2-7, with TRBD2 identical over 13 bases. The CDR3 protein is CASSPWTSGRSQLSYEQYF. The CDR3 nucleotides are TGCGCCAGCAGCCCTTGGACTAGCGGGAGAAGTCAACTCTCCTACGAGCAGTACTTC.